This T cell receptor beta chain was documented in a study of long-term antiretroviral therapy in people with HIV. At minimum, one pre-ART and two post-ART PBMC samples were obtained from each donor. immunoSEQ v3.0 was run at survey level. Only in-frame clones appear in the TCRdb table, and some are missing; sequencing was by immunoSEQ multiplex PCR. Of 7,500 to 8,500 clones in the sample, 81% were seen once. This clonotype was obtained from a middle-aged man with HIV. The input for sequencing was unsorted PBMCs, taken 2.5 to 2.7 years before starting antiretroviral therapy.

CDR3 bases: TGTGCCAGCAGCTTCTTCGGGGGGCTCTACAATGAGCAGTTCTTC. This gives the protein CASSFFGGLYNEQFF. The V gene is TRBV14, the J gene TRBJ2-1, with a weak D call TRBD2 (7 bases). CDR3 size: 15 residues. Trimming pared 5 bases from V and 3 bases from J, leaving 14 bases between. Per the germline V gene, CDR1 is SGHDN and CDR2 is FVKESK.